This TCR beta chain was recovered during a study of cytomegalovirus exposure and HLA in healthy donors. CDR1 is SGHRS and CDR2 is YFSETQ in the germline V gene. The CDR3 totals 16 residues. J lost 3 bases, V lost 6 bases, and 12 bases had no gene match. Regarding this clone: Its antigen is not identified.

Study results and caveats: The study put 150 or so TCR beta chains on its list as cytomegalovirus-associated. The HLA-A and HLA-B alleles of most subjects were reportedly predicted accurately from TCR beta sequences.

In the PCR, 60 Vbeta and 13 Jbeta primers were used. Repertoires were generated with immunoSEQ multiplex PCR, while TCRdb's copy carries only in-frame clones and drops some. The sample carries about 99,000 clones, around 77% recorded once. V usage is TRBV5-1 and J usage is TRBJ1-1, with 9 bases identical to TRBD1. This receptor was identified in a man in his forties or fifties in good health and CMV-seronegative. Sequenced material: PBMCs. The CDR3 region is CASNRGQGEKDTEAFF. DNA for the CDR3: TGCGCCAGCAACAGGGGGCAAGGAGAGAAAGACACTGAAGCTTTCTTT.